Below, 32 T cell receptor beta chains from the same sample are listed, as sequenced in a study of radiotherapy plus CTLA-4 blockade in lung cancer. Sequencing was performed with immunoSEQ multiplex PCR; in TCRdb, only in-frame clones are kept and a portion is missing. The table includes approximately 50,000 clones, roughly two thirds detected once. Sequencing was performed on peripheral blood, taken from a patient treated with radiotherapy plus ipilimumab. Receptors were obtained from a human donor with non-small cell lung cancer who had a complete response to radiotherapy plus ipilimumab.

This chain links TRBV10-3 with TRBJ1-1, with 9 bases fitting TRBD1. This CDR3 region has 14 residues. The J segment lost 4 bases and the V segment lost 3 bases, leaving 3 bases of the junction unmatched. Germline V gene sequence: CDR1 ENHRY, CDR2 SYGVKD. The CDR3 reads CAISELQGATEAFF. For the CDR3, the DNA is TGTGCCATCAGTGAACTACAGGGGGCCACTGAAGCTTTCTTT.

The chain couples TRBV6-1 to TRBJ2-5; TRBD1 matches 7 bases. With 8 bases clipped from V and 13 bases from J, the junction kept 7 bases outside the gene matches. Per the germline V gene, CDR1 is MNHNS and CDR2 is SASEGT. The length of the CDR3 is 10 residues. The CDR3 nucleotides are TGTGCCAGCTCCACGACAGGGATGTACTTC. It yields the protein CASSTTGMYF.

This clone has a single count. CDR3 protein: CAISESRGGVMDTQYF. DNA of the CDR3: TGTGCCATCAGTGAGTCGAGGGGGGGGGTCATGGATACGCAGTATTTT. J is TRBJ2-3 and V is TRBV10-3; perhaps TRBD2 as D (7 bases). This CDR3 is built from 16 residues. CDR1 ENHRY and CDR2 SYGVKD come from the germline V gene. Deletions cut 0 bases from V and 6 bases from J, with 16 bases between.

In its sample, this clone was seen once. Here the CDR3 DNA reads TGTGCCAGTAGCCCCGACAGGGACTATGGCTACACCTTC. Translated, it gives CASSPDRDYGYTF. The chain recombines TRBV19 with TRBJ1-2, with 7 bases that match TRBD1. The germline V gene has CDR1 LNHDA and CDR2 SQIVND (reference sequence). Trimming at V came to 6 bases and at J to 3 bases, leaving 4 bases not matched to a gene. The CDR3 loop spans 13 amino acids. Drawing the rest from reference TRBV19 and TRBJ1-2, the complete variable domain is DGGITQSPKYLFRKEGQNVTLSCEQNLNHDAMYWYRQDPGQGLRLIYYSQIVNDFQKGDIAEGYSVSREKKESFPLTVTSAQKNPTAFYLCASSPDRDYGYTFGSGTRLTVV.

This clone has just one count. The chain combines TRBV19 with TRBJ1-1; 9 positions match TRBD1. Unmatched junction bases numbered 8, after V lost 3 bases and J lost 6 bases. CDR3 length: 15 amino acids. Germline loops: CDR1 LNHDA, CDR2 SQIVND (reference sequence). CDR3 sequence: CASSIISTGGPEAFF. The CDR3 DNA is TGTGCCAGTAGTATTATCTCGACAGGGGGTCCTGAAGCTTTCTTT.

CDR3 residues: CASSLARGQGYEQYF. DNA for the CDR3: TGTGCCAGCAGCTTAGCCCGAGGACAGGGCTACGAGCAGTACTTC. The chain uses TRBV7-8 and TRBJ2-7; 8 bases match TRBD1. V lost 0 bases, J lost 3 bases, and 4 bases stayed unmatched. CDR1 SGHVS and CDR2 FQNEAQ come from the germline V gene. The CDR3 contains 15 residues.

The chain combines TRBV5-1 with TRBJ1-4; 7 bases fit TRBD1. Germline CDR1 SGHRS, CDR2 YFSETQ. The CDR3 is made up of 15 amino acids. The junction had 9 bases not matched to a gene; V was cut back by 3 bases and J by 7 bases. CDR3 nucleotides: TGCGCCAGCAGCTCGCAGGGGGGAACTTTTGAAAAACTGTTTTTT. The encoded protein is CASSSQGGTFEKLFF.

The chain couples TRBV5-1 to TRBJ2-7; 8 bases agree with TRBD2. The CDR3 runs to 15 residues. Germline CDR1 reads SGHRS; CDR2 reads YFSETQ. The V segment lost 2 bases and the J segment 4 bases; nucleotides outside the gene matches: 8. As DNA, the CDR3 is TGCGCCAGCAGCTTTGGTACTAGCGGACCGTACGAGCAGTACTTC. Protein sequence: CASSFGTSGPYEQYF.

The J gene is TRBJ2-2, the V gene TRBV11-2; tentative D call: TRBD1 (6 bases). This CDR3 region has 14 residues. Germline CDR1 SGHAT, CDR2 FQNNGV. The V and J ends lost 0 bases and 4 bases respectively, with 6 bases between them. The CDR3 DNA reads TGTGCCAGCAGCTTAGACAGGGGCACCGGGGAGCTGTTTTTT. Protein sequence: CASSLDRGTGELFF.

This chain connects TRBV6-6 to TRBJ2-7; the match to TRBD1 covers 7 bases. V gave up 1 base and J gave up 7 bases; unmatched junction bases: 4. CDR3 length equals 13 residues. Germline V CDR1 and CDR2: MNHNY, SVGAGI (reference sequence). The CDR3, as DNA: TGTGCCAGCAGTTACTACAGGGGCTGGGAGCAGTACTTC. Translating gives CASSYYRGWEQYF.

This clone came up once. V is TRBV2 and J is TRBJ2-5, with 8 bases aligning to TRBD1. The CDR3 contains 15 residues. The trim removed 6 bases at V and 3 bases at J, leaving 9 bases unmatched. In germline, CDR1 is SNHLY, CDR2 FYNNEI. The CDR3 protein is CASRPARGLKETQYF. The CDR3 DNA sequence: TGTGCCAGCAGGCCGGCCAGGGGGCTGAAAGAGACCCAGTACTTC.

This clone appeared a single time. The chain carries TRBV6-6 and TRBJ1-1, with D uncertain. V was cut by 6 bases and J by 0 bases, with 17 bases left in between. Germline CDR1 and CDR2: MNHNY and SVGAGI (reference sequence). The CDR3 covers 16 residues. The CDR3 DNA reads TGTGCCAGCAGCCTGAGAGCCATTTATATGAACACTGAAGCTTTCTTT. Residues: CASSLRAIYMNTEAFF.

The chain is built from TRBV28 and TRBJ1-2, with 7 bases that match TRBD1. V shed 5 bases, J shed 6 bases, and the junction held 6 bases outside the gene matches. Germline V lookup: CDR1 MDHEN, CDR2 SYDVKM. CDR3 length: 13 amino acids. This chain's CDR3 is CASSTTGEDGYTF. CDR3 bases: TGTGCCAGCAGTACCACAGGGGAGGATGGCTACACCTTC.

The gene calls are TRBV18 and TRBJ1-2; TRBD1 is a possible D gene (6 bases). There are 19 residues in the CDR3. V gave up 5 bases and J gave up 8 bases, with 33 bases separating them. In germline, CDR1 is KGHSH, CDR2 LQKENI. The CDR3 DNA reads TGTGCCAGCTCAACAACCAGAAGCGCAGGGGCCCCTAAAGCGGACGGCTACACCTTC. This codes for CASSTTRSAGAPKADGYTF.

The chain has TRBV7-9 and TRBJ1-2; 9 positions match TRBD1. Germline-derived CDR1 and CDR2 are SEHNR and FQNEAQ (reference sequence). The V segment lost 5 bases and the J segment 2 bases; nucleotides outside the gene matches: 12. The CDR3 covers 17 residues. This CDR3 reads CASSPQARDRANYGYTF. In DNA, the CDR3 is TGTGCCAGCAGCCCTCAGGCCCGGGACAGGGCCAACTATGGCTACACCTTC.

CDR3 residues: CASRQGGISGANVLTF. The CDR3 DNA reads as TGTGCCAGCAGACAGGGGGGAATCTCTGGGGCCAACGTCCTGACTTTC. V is TRBV28 and J is TRBJ2-6, with 8 bases fitting TRBD1. The ends lost 6 bases at V and 0 bases at J; junction bases unmatched: 4. Per the germline V gene, CDR1 is MDHEN and CDR2 is SYDVKM. The CDR3 covers 16 residues.

This sequence joins TRBV28 and TRBJ1-2; D ambiguous. This CDR3 spans 12 amino acids. Germline V lookup: CDR1 MDHEN, CDR2 SYDVKM. V lost 6 bases to trimming and J lost 4 bases, with 9 bases between them. The CDR3 reads CASSPPTYGYTF. As DNA, the CDR3 is TGTGCCAGCAGCCCCCCTACCTATGGCTACACCTTC.

The genes are TRBV6-5 and TRBJ1-1, with D possibly TRBD1 on 5 matching bases. The CDR3 consists of 13 residues. The germline CDR1 and CDR2 sequences are MNHEY and SVGAGI. V shed 2 bases and J shed 4 bases, with 8 bases lying between them. CDR3 in amino acids: CASSYAQVTEAFF. The CDR3 DNA reads TGTGCCAGCAGTTACGCACAGGTCACTGAAGCTTTCTTT.

This sequence joins TRBV4-3 and TRBJ2-4; 9 bases fit TRBD1. With 1 base clipped from V and 8 bases from J, the junction kept 6 bases outside the gene matches. The CDR3 covers 15 residues. In germline, CDR1 is LGHNA, CDR2 YSLEER. The CDR3 DNA reads TGCGCCAGCAGCCAAGGGGACAGGGAGGTGGACATTCAGTACTTC. It encodes CASSQGDREVDIQYF.

This rearrangement joins TRBV2 to TRBJ2-1; TRBD2 matches at 10 bases. The V and J ends lost 5 bases and 7 bases, in that order; junction bases with no gene match: 11. CDR3 size: 16 residues. Per germline, CDR1 SNHLY and CDR2 FYNNEI. The CDR3 here is CASSYRSGGAKNEQFF. In nucleotides, the CDR3 is TGTGCCAGCAGTTACCGGAGCGGGGGGGCCAAAAATGAGCAGTTCTTC.

This clone was found once. This sequence joins TRBV9 and TRBJ2-5; D is ambiguous. From germline, CDR1 is SGDLS and CDR2 YYNGEE. There are 12 residues in the CDR3. V lost 3 bases and J 7 bases, leaving 10 bases between the germline ends. CDR3 sequence reads: CASSGRVGTQYF. The CDR3 DNA reads as TGTGCCAGCAGCGGACGGGTAGGGACCCAGTACTTC.

The table lists this clone with a count of one. V and J are TRBV27 and TRBJ2-5; 9 bases line up with TRBD2. The DNA end is more similar to TRBJ2-7, so the J call may be wrong. The CDR3 length is 13 residues. CDR1 is MNHEY and CDR2 is SMNVEV in the germline V gene (reference sequence). This chain's CDR3 is CASGLAGSYEQYF. As DNA, the CDR3 is TGTGCCAGCGGGCTAGCGGGGAGCTACGAGCAGTACTTC.

This clone was seen once. V gene TRBV6-5 combines with J gene TRBJ1-1; D unclear. The V and J ends lost 6 bases and 0 bases respectively, with 11 bases between them. This CDR3 is built from 14 residues. Germline CDR1 MNHEY, CDR2 SVGAGI. The DNA for the CDR3 is TGTGCCAGCAGCCTCAGTACCTTGAACACTGAAGCTTTCTTT. Its protein product is CASSLSTLNTEAFF.

J is TRBJ1-1 and V is TRBV2; D is undetermined. Trimming removed 6 bases at V and 6 bases at J, with 14 bases between. Germline loops: CDR1 SNHLY, CDR2 FYNNEI. The CDR3 runs 13 residues. This CDR3 reads CASSPAVRAEAFF. CDR3 coding DNA: TGTGCCAGCAGCCCGGCGGTCCGGGCTGAAGCTTTCTTT. The full variable domain, rest sourced from reference TRBV2 and TRBJ1-1, is EPEVTQTPSHQVTQMGQEVILRCVPISNHLYFYWYRQILGQKVEFLVSFYNNEISEKSEIFDDQFSVERPDGSNFTLKIRSTKLEDSAMYFCASSPAVRAEAFFGQGTRLTVV.

The V gene is TRBV6-5, the J gene TRBJ1-1, with D unresolved. Trimming stripped 4 bases from V and 4 bases from J, with 4 bases between. The CDR3 covers 11 residues. Germline assignment: CDR1 MNHEY and CDR2 SVGAGI. CDR3 protein: CASSSRTEAFF. CDR3 coding DNA: TGTGCCAGCAGTTCCCGCACTGAAGCTTTCTTT.

This chain uses TRBV28 with TRBJ2-1, with 10 bases identical to TRBD2. CDR3 length equals 15 residues. After removal of 4 bases from V and 3 bases from J, the junction contained 3 bases not matched to a gene. The V gene's germline CDR1 is MDHEN and CDR2 SYDVKM. The CDR3 nucleotides read TGTGCCAGCAGTTCTGGACTAGCGGACTACAATGAGCAGTTCTTC. It translates to CASSSGLADYNEQFF.

The chain combines TRBV28 with TRBJ2-2; the D gene is possibly TRBD1 (5 bases). CDR3 length equals 14 residues. Per the germline V gene, CDR1 is MDHEN and CDR2 is SYDVKM. The V end was cut by 5 bases, the J end by 0 bases, with 7 bases between. The CDR3 DNA reads TGTGCCAGCAGTCTGACAGCGAACACCGGGGAGCTGTTTTTT. Amino acids: CASSLTANTGELFF.

This chain uses TRBV7-2 with TRBJ1-1, with D perhaps matching TRBD1 (5 bases). Germline lookup yields CDR1 SGHTA and CDR2 FQGNSA. This CDR3 has 15 amino acids. Trimming shortened V by 3 bases and J by 0 bases, and 11 bases separated the two germline ends. The CDR3 bases are TGTGCCAGCAGCTTTCAGGGCCGCATGAACACTGAAGCTTTCTTT. It is translated as CASSFQGRMNTEAFF.

This clone was observed a few times. V usage is TRBV5-1 and J usage is TRBJ2-1, with D perhaps TRBD2 (6 bases). CDR1 is SGHRS and CDR2 is YFSETQ in the germline V gene. The CDR3 is 14 amino acids. V gave up 6 bases and J gave up 0 bases, with 10 bases separating them. The CDR3 is CASTLADSYNEQFF. In DNA form, the CDR3 reads TGCGCCAGCACCTTAGCGGACTCCTACAATGAGCAGTTCTTC.

This chain joins TRBV18 and TRBJ1-5; perhaps TRBD1 as D (6 bases). V was clipped by 2 bases and J by 3 bases, with 14 bases between them. Germline loops: CDR1 KGHSH, CDR2 LQKENI. The CDR3 extends over 16 amino acids. Written as DNA, the CDR3 is TGTGCCAGCTCACCAATTGGACAGCGTTCCAATCAGCCCCAGCATTTT. Its protein is CASSPIGQRSNQPQHF.

This rearrangement joins TRBV5-5 to TRBJ2-5; tentatively, D is TRBD1 (6 bases). The V end lost 1 base, the J end lost 5 bases, and 18 bases lay between the germline ends. The CDR3 is 16 residues long. Germline CDR1 SGHKS, CDR2 YYEKEE (reference sequence). The CDR3 DNA reads TGTGCCAGCAGCTTGTTATCCCAGGGGTCCAGGGAGACCCAGTACTTC. It translates to CASSLLSQGSRETQYF.

This clone has a handful of counts. The chain recombines TRBV7-9 with TRBJ2-1; 8 bases align to TRBD2. The CDR3 runs to 17 residues. The V and J ends lost 5 bases and 3 bases, in that order; junction bases with no gene match: 12. CDR1 and CDR2 from the germline V gene are SEHNR and FQNEAQ (reference sequence). The DNA for the CDR3 is TGTGCCAGCAGCCATCCGGGTACTAGCGGAGGCTACAATGAGCAGTTCTTC. Translating it yields CASSHPGTSGGYNEQFF.